This passage covers 14 T cell receptor beta chains from one sample sequenced in a study of blood T cells in healthy people across ages. Then a second PCR, running roughly 6 to 12 cycles, was carried out with a sample-barcoded 5' primer and a J-beta primer mix. TCRdb reprocessed the 5' RACE reads via MiXCR and lists one record per CDR3 protein. The sample holds approximately 1,000,000 distinct CDR3 sequences; 40% to 55% are singletons and the top ten take 18%. The material sequenced was blood. These receptors were taken from a woman aged 60-75 years in good health.

The chain is built from TRBV7-6 and TRBJ2-7; 9 bases are a match to TRBD2. Germline CDR1 SGHVS, CDR2 FNYEAQ. The V segment lost 1 base and the J segment 7 bases; nucleotides outside the gene matches: 5. This CDR3 is 14 amino acids long. The CDR3: CASSLVAGVGEQYF. For the CDR3, the DNA is TGTGCCAGCAGCTTAGTAGCGGGAGTAGGAGAGCAGTACTTC. Looking up the rest from reference TRBV7-6 and TRBJ2-7 gives the full variable domain: GAGVSQSPRYKVTKRGQDVALRCDPISGHVSLYWYRQALGQGPEFLTYFNYEAQQDKSGLPNDRFSAERPEGSISTLTIQRTEQRDSAMYRCASSLVAGVGEQYFGPGTRLTVT.

This clonotype was seen at least ten times. The rearrangement uses TRBV20-1 and TRBJ2-1; 8 nucleotides line up with TRBD2. CDR1 and CDR2 (germline): DFQATT, SNEGSKA (reference sequence). This CDR3 region has 17 residues. J was trimmed by 8 bases and V by 0 bases; bases with no gene match: 15. CDR3 in DNA: TGCAGTGCTAGAGACCCCTTAGGAGCGGGAGACCGGGATGAGCAGTTCTTC. Translated: CSARDPLGAGDRDEQFF.

The chain couples TRBV20-1 to TRBJ2-7; 7 positions agree with TRBD1. J lost 1 base, V lost 6 bases, and 9 bases had no gene match. There are 14 residues in the CDR3. From germline, CDR1 is DFQATT and CDR2 SNEGSKA (reference sequence). The CDR3 sequence: CSAPDREFSYEQYF. The CDR3, as DNA: TGCAGTGCCCCCGACAGGGAGTTTTCCTACGAGCAGTACTTC.

Concerning this clonotype itself: A much more abundant neighbour one base away suggests this may be a read error. The chain is built from TRBV20-1 and TRBJ2-5, with TRBD1 identical over 10 bases. The germline V gene encodes CDR1 DFQATT and CDR2 SNEGSKA (reference sequence). The CDR3 length is 14 residues. V was pared by 6 bases and J by 5 bases, with 9 bases of the junction left unmatched. CDR3 sequence: CSAVWDRGRETQYF. The DNA of the CDR3 is TGCAGTGCAGTGTGGGACAGGGGTCGGGAGACCCAGTACTTC.

This chain joins TRBV6-2 or TRBV6-3 and TRBJ2-1, with 7 bases lining up with TRBD1. V was clipped by 7 bases and J by 9 bases; unmatched bases: 6. Per the germline V gene, CDR1 is MNHEY and CDR2 is SVGEGT. The CDR3 totals 12 residues. CDR3 sequence: CASTDREGEQFF. Written as DNA, the CDR3 is TGTGCCAGCACAGACAGGGAAGGTGAGCAGTTCTTC.

The V and J genes are TRBV19 and TRBJ2-3; 10 bases agree with TRBD2. The V and J ends lost 3 bases and 4 bases, in that order; junction bases with no gene match: 10. The CDR3 length is 17 residues. The germline V gene encodes CDR1 LNHDA and CDR2 SQIVND (reference sequence). CDR3 DNA sequence: TGTGCCAGTAGTATGGCTAGCGGGAGCGTTCGGTCAGATACGCAGTATTTT. Its protein product is CASSMASGSVRSDTQYF.

V and J are TRBV20-1 and TRBJ2-1; unclear D gene. The CDR3 runs to 13 residues. CDR1 and CDR2 from the germline V gene are DFQATT and SNEGSKA (reference sequence). Deletions cut 6 bases from V and 5 bases from J, with 14 bases between. DNA of the CDR3: TGCAGTGCAGAGCCCAGACACGACAATGAGCAGTTCTTC. It yields the protein CSAEPRHDNEQFF.

This chain uses TRBV7-4 with TRBJ1-1; D uncertain. The CDR3 runs 15 residues. V was pared by 2 bases and J by 0 bases, with 10 bases between. Per the germline V gene, CDR1 is SGHVT and CDR2 is SQSDAQ. CDR3 DNA sequence: TGTGCCAGCAGCTTAAGTGAAGGGATGAACACTGAAGCTTTCTTT. Translation gives CASSLSEGMNTEAFF. Full variable domain (rest looked up from reference TRBV7-4 and TRBJ1-1): GAGVSQSPRYKVAKRGRDVALRCDSISGHVTLYWYRQTLGQGSEVLTYSQSDAQRDKSGRPSGRFSAERPERSVSTLKIQRTEQGDSAVYLCASSLSEGMNTEAFFGQGTRLTVV.

This clonotype has only a few counts. CDR3 in DNA: TGTGCCAGCAGTTTCGGTCAGGGGAAAGAGCAGTTCTTC. As protein: CASSFGQGKEQFF. The chain employs TRBV27 and TRBJ2-1, with a possible D match to TRBD1 (6 bases). Germline V lookup: CDR1 MNHEY, CDR2 SMNVEV (reference sequence). V lost 3 bases to trimming and J lost 10 bases, with 13 bases between them. The CDR3 has 13 residues.

The chain recombines TRBV5-6 with TRBJ2-7; D assignment may be TRBD1 or TRBD2 (5 bases each). The V gene's germline CDR1 is SGHDT and CDR2 YYEEEE. This CDR3 is built from 15 residues. The V end lost 4 bases, the J end lost 2 bases, and 16 bases lay between the germline ends. Here the CDR3 DNA reads TGTGCCAGCAGCCTCGCCCCTGGGGGAACCTACGAGCAGTACTTC. It yields the protein CASSLAPGGTYEQYF.

The rearrangement joins TRBV11-2 to TRBJ2-7; TRBD1 is a possible D gene (5 bases). Germline V gene sequence: CDR1 SGHAT, CDR2 FQNNGV. The V end lost 3 bases, the J end lost 7 bases, and 16 bases lay between the germline ends. CDR3 size: 14 residues. The CDR3, as DNA: TGTGCCAGCAGCTTGGGCAGTATCCCAGGGGAGCAGTACTTC. Translated: CASSLGSIPGEQYF.

This clonotype was picked up many times. Mismatch with germline at one junction end may stem from a read error. CDR3 nucleotides: TGCGCCAGCAGGGTAGGCGGGTCCTACGAGCAGTACTTC. Translation: CASRVGGSYEQYF. This chain connects TRBV27 to TRBJ2-7; D is possibly TRBD1 or TRBD2 (5 bases each). Germline-derived CDR1 and CDR2 are MNHEY and SMNVEV (reference sequence). The CDR3 contains 13 residues.

The chain has TRBV3-1 and TRBJ2-5, with D hard to call. The ends were cut back, 0 bases at V and 6 bases at J, with 5 bases in the middle. The CDR3 consists of 12 residues. From germline, CDR1 is LGHDT and CDR2 YNNKEL (reference sequence). The CDR3 DNA reads as TGTGCCAGCAGCCAAGATACCAAGACCCAGTACTTC. Protein sequence: CASSQDTKTQYF.

This clonotype was seen only a few times. The gene calls are TRBV10-3 and TRBJ1-1; no firm D call. The CDR3 covers 12 residues. Trimming left V 6 bases short and J 1 base short, with 6 bases between. In germline, CDR1 is ENHRY, CDR2 SYGVKD. CDR3 residues: CAIRAGNTEAFF. The DNA for the CDR3 is TGTGCCATCAGAGCCGGGAACACTGAAGCTTTCTTT.